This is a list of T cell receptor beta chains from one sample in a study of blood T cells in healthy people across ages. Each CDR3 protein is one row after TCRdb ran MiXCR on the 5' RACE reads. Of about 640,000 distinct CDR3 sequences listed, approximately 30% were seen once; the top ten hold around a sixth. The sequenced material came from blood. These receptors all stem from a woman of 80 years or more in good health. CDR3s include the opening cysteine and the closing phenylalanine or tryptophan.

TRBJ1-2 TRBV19 CASSRASLYGYTF
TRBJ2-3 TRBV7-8 CASSPVAGGGTDTQYF
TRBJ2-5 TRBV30 CACGQGGLFETQYF
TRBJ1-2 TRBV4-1 CASSPIGEGVSNGYTF
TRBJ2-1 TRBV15 CATSRDRAANSYNEQFF
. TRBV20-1 CSAGGRTTYEQYF
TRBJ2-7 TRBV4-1 CASSQDGKSMGVPYEQYF
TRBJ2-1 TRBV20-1 CSARDSRSSYNEQFF
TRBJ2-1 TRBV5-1 CASSLMGGLVYNEQFF
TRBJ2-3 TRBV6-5 CASSNTRGVGDTQYF
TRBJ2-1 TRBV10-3 CAISKTSGDNEQFF
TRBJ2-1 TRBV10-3 CAIRPLAGGSYNEQFF
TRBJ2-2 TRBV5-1 CASSAWTGGTGELFF
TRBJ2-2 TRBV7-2 CASSSPGLGTTGELFF
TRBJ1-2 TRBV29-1 CSVLSLRGTGSYGYTF
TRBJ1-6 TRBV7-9 CASSPTELNSPLHF
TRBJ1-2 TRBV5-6 CASSLTEGPGGYTF
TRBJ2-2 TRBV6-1 CASSPLGQGASTGELFF
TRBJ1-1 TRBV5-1 CASSPLDRGGNTEAFF
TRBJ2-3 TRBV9 CASSVALAGDTQYF
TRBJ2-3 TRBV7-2 CASGPPGRAPTDTQYF
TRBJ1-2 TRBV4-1 CASSPWTGGLQGYTF